This T cell receptor beta chain is from a study of prognosis after radiotherapy for stage I lung cancer. Study background: Oligometastatic NSCLC after surgical resection of the primary tumor was present in 4 or 5 patients, while newly diagnosed primary stage I lung tumors were present in some 15. A biologically effective dose of at least 100 Gy came via 3-5 SBRT fractions. Study-level results: Some TCR clones were expanded. Whether these clones were tumor-specific was not determined.

By two-round multiplex PCR, the TCR beta CDR3 was amplified from genomic DNA. The authors ran first-round PCR with primers specific to each TRBV and TRBJ gene. TCRdb redid the calling of the multiplex PCR reads with MiXCR, one entry per CDR3 protein. The table has 20,000 to 30,000 distinct CDR3 sequences, roughly 35% seen once. The CDR3 runs to 14 residues. Trimming removed 5 bases from V and 4 bases from J; junction bases left unmatched: 3. Looked up from germline, CDR1 is SGHRS and CDR2 is YFSETQ. This clonotype was counted many times. The target antigen is unknown. This clonotype was sampled from a donor aged 50 or older with non-small cell lung cancer. The sample was PBMCs, taken before or after stereotactic body radiation therapy (not recorded which). The chain carries TRBV5-1 and TRBJ2-1, with 10 nucleotides matching TRBD2. This CDR3 is CASSGTSDYNEQFF. The DNA for the CDR3 is TGCGCCAGCAGTGGGACTAGCGATTACAATGAGCAGTTCTTC.